This TCR beta chain was recovered during a study of blood T cell repertoires in COVID-19. Study-level background: From the United States, Italy and Spain came samples of acute and convalescent COVID-19. T cells, B-cell-depleted T cells, or PBMCs supplied cDNA or gDNA.

The table came from immunoSEQ multiplex PCR; TCRdb's copy has only in-frame clones and leaves some out. The sample carries about 82,000 clones, 80% recorded once. This CDR3 spans 16 amino acids. Per the germline V gene, CDR1 is SNHLY and CDR2 is FYNNEI. Trimming removed 6 bases from V and 7 bases from J; junction bases left unmatched: 11. Sequencing used peripheral blood. This clonotype was obtained from a woman in her 40s with active or convalescent COVID-19. V gene TRBV2 combines with J gene TRBJ2-2; the match to TRBD1 covers 10 bases. The CDR3 reads CASREPGTGDSGELFF. As DNA, the CDR3 is TGTGCCAGCAGGGAACCCGGGACAGGGGACAGCGGGGAGCTGTTTTTT.